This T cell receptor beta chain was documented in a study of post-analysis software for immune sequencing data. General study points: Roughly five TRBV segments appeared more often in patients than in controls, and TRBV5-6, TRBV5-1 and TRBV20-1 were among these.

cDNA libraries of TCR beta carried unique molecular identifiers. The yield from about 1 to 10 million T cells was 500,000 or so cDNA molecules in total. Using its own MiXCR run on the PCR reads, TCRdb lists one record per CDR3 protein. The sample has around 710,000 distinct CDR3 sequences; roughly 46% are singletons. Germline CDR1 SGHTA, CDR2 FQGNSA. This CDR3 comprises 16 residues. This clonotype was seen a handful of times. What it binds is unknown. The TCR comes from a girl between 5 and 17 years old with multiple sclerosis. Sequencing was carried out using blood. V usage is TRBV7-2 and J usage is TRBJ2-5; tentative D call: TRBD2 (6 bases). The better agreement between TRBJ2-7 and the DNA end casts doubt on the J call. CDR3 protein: CASSAQLALATDEQYF. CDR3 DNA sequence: TGTGCCAGCAGCGCGCAACTAGCTTTAGCAACCGACGAGCAGTACTTC.